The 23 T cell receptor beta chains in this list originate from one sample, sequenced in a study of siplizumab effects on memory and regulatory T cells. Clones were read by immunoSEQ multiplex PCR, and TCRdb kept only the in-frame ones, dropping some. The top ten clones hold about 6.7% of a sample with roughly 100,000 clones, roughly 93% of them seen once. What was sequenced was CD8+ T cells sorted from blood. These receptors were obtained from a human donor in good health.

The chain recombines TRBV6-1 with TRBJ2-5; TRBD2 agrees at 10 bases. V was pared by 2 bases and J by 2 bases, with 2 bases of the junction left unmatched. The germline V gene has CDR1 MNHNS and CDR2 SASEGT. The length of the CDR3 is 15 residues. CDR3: CASSELAGEQETQYF. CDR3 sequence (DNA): TGTGCCAGCAGTGAACTAGCGGGGGAGCAAGAGACCCAGTACTTC.

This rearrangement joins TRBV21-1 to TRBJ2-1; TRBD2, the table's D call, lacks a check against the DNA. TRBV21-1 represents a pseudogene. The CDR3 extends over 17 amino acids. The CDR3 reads CASPLGSGRAQYNEQFF. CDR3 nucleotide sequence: TGTGCCAGCCCCTTAGGGAGCGGGAGGGCCCAGTACAATGAGCAGTTCTTC.

DNA of the CDR3: TGTGCCAGCAGCTTACTTAGCGGCACGAACACCGGGGAGCTGTTTTTT. Protein product: CASSLLSGTNTGELFF. The chain links TRBV7-9 to TRBJ2-2; perhaps TRBD2 as D (6 bases). The CDR3 sequence is 16 residues long. CDR1 and CDR2 from the germline V gene are SEHNR and FQNEAQ (reference sequence). Trimming removed 2 bases at V and 0 bases at J, with 10 bases between.

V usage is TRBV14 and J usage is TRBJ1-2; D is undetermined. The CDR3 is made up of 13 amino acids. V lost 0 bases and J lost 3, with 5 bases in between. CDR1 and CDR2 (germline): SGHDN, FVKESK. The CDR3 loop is CASSQEQDYGYTF. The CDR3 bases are TGTGCCAGCAGCCAAGAACAAGACTATGGCTACACCTTC.

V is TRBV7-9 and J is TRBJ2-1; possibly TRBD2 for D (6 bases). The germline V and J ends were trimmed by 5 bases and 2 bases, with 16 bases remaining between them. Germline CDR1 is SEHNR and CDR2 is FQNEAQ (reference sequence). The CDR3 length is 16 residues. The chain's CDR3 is CASSPPTSRAYNEQFF. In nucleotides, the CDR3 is TGTGCCAGCAGCCCCCCCACTAGCAGGGCCTACAATGAGCAGTTCTTC.

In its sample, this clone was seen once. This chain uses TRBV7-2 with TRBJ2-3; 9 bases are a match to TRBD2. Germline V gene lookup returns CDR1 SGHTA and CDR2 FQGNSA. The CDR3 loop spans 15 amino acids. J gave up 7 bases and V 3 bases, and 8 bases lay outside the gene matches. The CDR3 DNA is TGTGCCAGCAGCTTTGCTAGCGGGATAGTATATACGCAGTATTTT. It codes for CASSFASGIVYTQYF. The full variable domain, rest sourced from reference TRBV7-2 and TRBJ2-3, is GAGVSQSPSNKVTEKGKDVELRCDPISGHTALYWYRQSLGQGLEFLIYFQGNSAPDKSGLPSDRFSAERTGGSVSTLTIQRTQQEDSAVYLCASSFASGIVYTQYFGPGTRLTVL.

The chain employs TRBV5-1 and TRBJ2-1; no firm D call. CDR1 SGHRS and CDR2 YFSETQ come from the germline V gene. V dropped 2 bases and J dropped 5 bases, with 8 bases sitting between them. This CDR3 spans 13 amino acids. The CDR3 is CASSFEPNNEQFF. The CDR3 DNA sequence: TGCGCCAGCAGCTTTGAACCCAACAATGAGCAGTTCTTC.

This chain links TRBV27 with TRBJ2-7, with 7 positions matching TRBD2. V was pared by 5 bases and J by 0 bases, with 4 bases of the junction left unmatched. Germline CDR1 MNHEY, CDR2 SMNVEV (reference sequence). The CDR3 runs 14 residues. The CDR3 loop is CASSPSGSSYEQYF. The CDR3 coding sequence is TGTGCCAGCAGTCCTAGCGGTAGCTCCTACGAGCAGTACTTC.

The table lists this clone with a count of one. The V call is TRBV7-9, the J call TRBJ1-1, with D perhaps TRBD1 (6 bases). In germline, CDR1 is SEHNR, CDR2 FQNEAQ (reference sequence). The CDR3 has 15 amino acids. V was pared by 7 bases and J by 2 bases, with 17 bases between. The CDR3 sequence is CASKWRGASNTEAFF. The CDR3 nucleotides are TGTGCCAGCAAATGGAGGGGGGCTTCCAACACTGAAGCTTTCTTT.

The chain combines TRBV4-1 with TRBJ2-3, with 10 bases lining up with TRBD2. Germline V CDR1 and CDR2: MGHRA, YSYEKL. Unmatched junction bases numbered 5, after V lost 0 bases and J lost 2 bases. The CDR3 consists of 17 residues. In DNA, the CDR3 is TGCGCCAGCAGCCAAGATCCTAGCGGGGGAACCACAGATACGCAGTATTTT. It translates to CASSQDPSGGTTDTQYF.

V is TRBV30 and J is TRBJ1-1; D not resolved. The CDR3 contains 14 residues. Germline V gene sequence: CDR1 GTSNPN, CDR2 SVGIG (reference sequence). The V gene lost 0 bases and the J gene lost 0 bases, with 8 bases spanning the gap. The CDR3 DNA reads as TGTGCCTGGAGTGTAATAGGTATGAACACTGAAGCTTTCTTT. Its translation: CAWSVIGMNTEAFF.

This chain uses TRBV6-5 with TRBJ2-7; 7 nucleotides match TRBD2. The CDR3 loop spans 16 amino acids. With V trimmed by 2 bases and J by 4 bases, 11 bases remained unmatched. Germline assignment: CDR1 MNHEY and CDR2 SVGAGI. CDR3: CASSYDGPSGSYEQYF. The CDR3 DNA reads TGTGCCAGCAGTTACGATGGGCCTAGCGGTTCTTACGAGCAGTACTTC.

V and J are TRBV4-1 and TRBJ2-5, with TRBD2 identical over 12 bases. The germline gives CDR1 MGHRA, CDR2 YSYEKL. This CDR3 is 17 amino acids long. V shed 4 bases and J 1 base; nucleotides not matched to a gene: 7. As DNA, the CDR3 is TGCGCCAGCAGCCTACTAGGACTAGCGGGGACCCAAGAGACCCAGTACTTC. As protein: CASSLLGLAGTQETQYF.

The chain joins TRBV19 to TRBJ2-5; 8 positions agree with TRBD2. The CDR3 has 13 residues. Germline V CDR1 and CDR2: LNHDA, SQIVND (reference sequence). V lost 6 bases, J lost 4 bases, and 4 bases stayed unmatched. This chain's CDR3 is CASSGRDGETQYF. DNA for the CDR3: TGTGCCAGTAGCGGGAGGGACGGAGAGACCCAGTACTTC.

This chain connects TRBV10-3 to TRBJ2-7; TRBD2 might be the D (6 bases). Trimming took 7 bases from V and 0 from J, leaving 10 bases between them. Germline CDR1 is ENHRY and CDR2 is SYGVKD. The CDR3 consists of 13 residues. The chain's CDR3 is CAIIGGASYEQYF. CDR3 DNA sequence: TGTGCCATCATCGGGGGAGCCTCCTACGAGCAGTACTTC.

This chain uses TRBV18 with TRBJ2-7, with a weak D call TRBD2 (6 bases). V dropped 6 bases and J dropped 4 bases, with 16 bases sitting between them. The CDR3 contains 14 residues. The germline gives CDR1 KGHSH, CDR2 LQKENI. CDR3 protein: CASSDGTFRYEQYF. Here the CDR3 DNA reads TGTGCCAGCTCGGACGGGACTTTCAGGTACGAGCAGTACTTC.

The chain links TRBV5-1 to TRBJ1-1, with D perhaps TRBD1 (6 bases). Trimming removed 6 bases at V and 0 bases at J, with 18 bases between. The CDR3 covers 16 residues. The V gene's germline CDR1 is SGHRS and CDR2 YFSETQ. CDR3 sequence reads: CASKPFAGVLNTEAFF. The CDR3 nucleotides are TGCGCCAGCAAACCGTTTGCAGGGGTCTTGAACACTGAAGCTTTCTTT. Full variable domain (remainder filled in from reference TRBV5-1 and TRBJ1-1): KAGVTQTPRYLIKTRGQQVTLSCSPISGHRSVSWYQQTPGQGLQFLFEYFSETQRNKGNFPGRFSGRQFSNSRSEMNVSTLELGDSALYLCASKPFAGVLNTEAFFGQGTRLTVV.

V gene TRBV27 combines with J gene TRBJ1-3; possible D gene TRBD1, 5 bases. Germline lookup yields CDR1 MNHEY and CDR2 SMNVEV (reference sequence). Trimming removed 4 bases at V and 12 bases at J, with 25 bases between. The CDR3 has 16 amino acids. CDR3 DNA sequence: TGTGCCAGCAGTTCCCGGGGCGGGGATTTCGGAAACGGCATATATTTT. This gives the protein CASSSRGGDFGNGIYF.

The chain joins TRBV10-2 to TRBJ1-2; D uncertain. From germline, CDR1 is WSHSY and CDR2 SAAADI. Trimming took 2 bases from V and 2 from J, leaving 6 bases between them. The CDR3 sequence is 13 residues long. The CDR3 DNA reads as TGCGCCAGCAGTGAGGACACCAACTATGGCTACACCTTC. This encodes CASSEDTNYGYTF.

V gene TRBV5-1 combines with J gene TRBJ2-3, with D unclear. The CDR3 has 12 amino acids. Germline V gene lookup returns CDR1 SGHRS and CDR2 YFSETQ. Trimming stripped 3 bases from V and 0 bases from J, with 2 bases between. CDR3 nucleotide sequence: TGCGCCAGCAGCTATAGCACAGATACGCAGTATTTT. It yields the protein CASSYSTDTQYF.

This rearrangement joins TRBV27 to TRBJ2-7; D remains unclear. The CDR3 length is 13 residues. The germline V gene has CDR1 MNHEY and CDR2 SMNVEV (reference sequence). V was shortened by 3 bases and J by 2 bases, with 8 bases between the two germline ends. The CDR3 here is CASSFGKPYEQYF. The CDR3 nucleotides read TGTGCCAGCAGTTTTGGCAAACCCTACGAGCAGTACTTC.

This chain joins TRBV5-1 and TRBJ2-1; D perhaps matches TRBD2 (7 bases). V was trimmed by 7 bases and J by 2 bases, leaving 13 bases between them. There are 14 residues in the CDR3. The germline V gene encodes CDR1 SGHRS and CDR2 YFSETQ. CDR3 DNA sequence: TGCGCCAGCCGGGGAGGGGGACCCTACAATGAGCAGTTCTTC. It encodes CASRGGGPYNEQFF.

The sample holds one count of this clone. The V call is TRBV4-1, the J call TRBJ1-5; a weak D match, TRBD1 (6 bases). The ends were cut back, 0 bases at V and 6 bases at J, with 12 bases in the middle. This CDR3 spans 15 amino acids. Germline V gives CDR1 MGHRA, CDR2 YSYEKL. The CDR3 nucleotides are TGCGCCAGCAGCCAAGATCGCGGGGGCGGTCAGCCCCAGCATTTT. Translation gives CASSQDRGGGQPQHF.